This TCR beta chain emerged from a study of regulatory T cells in long-lasting Graves disease (dated by TCRdb to the early 2020s). Background on the whole study: Patients with newly diagnosed Graves' disease had been on antithyroid drugs for under 3 months. This study used TCR sequencing and RNA sequencing of peripheral blood to compare persistent Graves' disease patients against newly diagnosed Graves' disease patients. The study was registered as a clinical trial and conducted in China. A total of roughly 33 samples underwent TCR sequencing: some 13 from persistent and about 20 from newly diagnosed Graves' disease patients. Results and caveats for the whole study, not just this receptor: More public clonotypes were shared among persistent patients (roughly 2,900) than among newly diagnosed patients (roughly 960). The study examined only peripheral blood because the primary lesion, thyroid tissue, could not be accessed. Persistent Graves' disease patients showed lower TCR Shannon entropy and fewer highly expanded clones than newly diagnosed patients, suggesting clonal expansion. TRBV28, TRBJ1-2 and TRBJ2-5 were preferentially used in persistent disease, while TRBV20-1 and TRBJ2-1 were favored in newly diagnosed disease. Sequencing and analysis were restricted to the TCR beta chain. The small sample size was acknowledged by the authors as a limitation that may reduce accuracy.

Taken from cysteine to phenylalanine, the CDR3 has 15 residues. The CDR3 DNA has 45 bases and is translated from base 1. Based on the germline V gene, the CDR1 and CDR2 sequences are MDHEN and SYDVKM. Trimming removed 4 bases from V and 3 bases from J, leaving 15 bases between the germline ends. The label giving this sample's time point can be read as: newly diagnosed GD, antithyroid drugs for less than 3 months. RNA was extracted from PBMCs in TRIzol for both TCR sequencing and RNA sequencing. The diagnosis of Graves' disease was made according to American Thyroid Association guidelines. Patients were recruited from an endocrinology department in Xi'an, China. Each patient gave about 9.1 milliliters of peripheral blood, collected in an EDTA anticoagulant tube. Ficoll Paque Plus density gradient separation was used to isolate PBMCs, and no further T cell sorting was performed. RNA quality was checked with an Agilent 2100 Bioanalyzer and agarose gel, and concentration with a NanoDrop 2000.

As regards this clonotype: The antigen it recognizes is unknown. Base qualities were left out, and no much larger clone turns up one base away.

Library preparation was by multiplex PCR. Sequencing relied on an Illumina HiSeq 4000. TCR beta libraries were built with iRepertoire HTBI primers and Arm-PCR amplification of CDR3 regions. Before sequencing, the PCR products went through gel purification. Per the original workflow: A total of 62 TRBV and some 15 TRBJ segments were identified across samples and were used for gene usage analysis of CDR3 amino acid clonotypes. COPE and FqMerger were used to merge filtered high-quality paired reads into contigs. BLAST was used to align contigs to IMGT TRBV, TRBD and TRBJ reference genes, with CDR3 defined following IMGT. Highly expanded clones were defined as clonotypes with a frequency above 0.1%. Repertoire diversity was measured by Shannon entropy, and V-J evenness by the Gini coefficient. A clonotype found in more than one individual was treated as public. TCRdb reran the public reads through fastp at Q25 and MiXCR, keeping productive beta chains. Every CDR3 protein is listed once, alongside the most common genes and DNA of its rows. These V and J calls rely on TCRdb rather than the paper's analysis. The sample has some 410,000 distinct CDR3 sequences on record, over 15% of them singletons. The ten largest clones add up to approximately 11% of the sample.

This sample also appeared in a second study, on T cells in Graves' hyperthyroidism and ophthalmopathy. The second study's authors report: Stable Graves' hyperthyroidism was defined as no progression to ophthalmopathy during 18 months of follow-up. Hyperthyroidism patients were newly diagnosed, had a disease duration of under 2 months, and were aged 18 to 65 years. Any patient with an uncontrolled infection, another autoimmune disease, pregnancy or lactation was excluded. Diagnoses were based on clinical symptoms, serum thyroxine and TRAb, thyroid ultrasound and orbital computed tomography. The first round of RT-PCR for the TCR CDR3 was performed with the HTBI primer set and the Qiagen OneStep RT-PCR kit. Most expanded thyroid clonotypes (frequency above 0.001) were also detected in blood, suggesting blood repertoires may reflect thyroid immune responses. A 13 V-J signature model separated ophthalmopathy from stable hyperthyroidism, with roughly 88% sensitivity and around 84% specificity in cross-validation and 80%/75% in testing. In validation, the model predicted progression to ophthalmopathy a median of around six months before onset, with about 71% sensitivity and roughly 79% specificity. To identify TCR V-J signatures that set the groups apart, the researchers used a discovery cohort of 100 patients, made up of around 42 with Graves' ophthalmopathy and 55 to 65 with stable Graves' hyperthyroidism. An independent validation cohort of around 19 hyperthyroidism patients and about 15 patients who later progressed to ophthalmopathy tested prospective prediction of ophthalmopathy. For training and testing, the approximately 92 patients in the discovery cohort were randomly divided in a 7:3 ratio. The study also compared thyroid tissue and blood T-cell repertoires from several Graves' hyperthyroidism patients. After blood sampling, hyperthyroidism patients were treated with methimazole at a starting dose of 30 mg daily, and ophthalmopathy patients were treated with high-dose intravenous methylprednisolone. The libraries were constructed in a second round of multiplex PCR and then size-selected and purified. The libraries were sequenced on an Illumina HiSeq2000 using paired-end 100 bp reads. SOAPnuke was used to process the raw data, throwing out any read that contained adapters or uncalled bases, had a mean Phred below 15, or lacked an exact constant-primer or identifier match. High-quality paired reads were merged using COPE v1.2.5, and each unique nucleotide sequence was defined as a clonotype. MiTCR v1.1 was used to align clonotypes to the IMGT TRBV, TRBD and TRBJ reference segments. Only V-J combinations with frequency above 0.0001, covering about 99% of repertoires, were analysed. A TCS score was defined as the ratio of F50 (clonal expansion) to E x V (chaos), with BLOSUM62-based TCRdist applied between CDR3 peptides within each V-J. Welch's t-statistics and random forest reduced 500 to 650 V-J features to 10 to 15, which were used in a naive Bayes classifier (R e1071). No statistical method was used to set the sample size in advance, and investigators knew the group allocation. According to the paper, TCR Vbeta CDR3 sequencing was carried out on 135 peripheral blood samples, which came from approximately 43 ophthalmopathy, around 74 hyperthyroidism and about 17 progressor patients.

The rearranged segments are TRBV28 and TRBJ1-1, with the D gene call left open. The sample here was peripheral blood mononuclear cells (PBMCs), taken at new diagnosis, from a patient treated with antithyroid drugs. The receptor's source is a woman between 25 and 40 years old with Graves disease. Donor details come from another sample of the same person, matched by shared clones. The DNA sequence is as follows: TGTGCCAGCAGTTCATTCCTTAGGGCTTACACTGAAGCTTTCTTT. It codes for CASSSFLRAYTEAFF.